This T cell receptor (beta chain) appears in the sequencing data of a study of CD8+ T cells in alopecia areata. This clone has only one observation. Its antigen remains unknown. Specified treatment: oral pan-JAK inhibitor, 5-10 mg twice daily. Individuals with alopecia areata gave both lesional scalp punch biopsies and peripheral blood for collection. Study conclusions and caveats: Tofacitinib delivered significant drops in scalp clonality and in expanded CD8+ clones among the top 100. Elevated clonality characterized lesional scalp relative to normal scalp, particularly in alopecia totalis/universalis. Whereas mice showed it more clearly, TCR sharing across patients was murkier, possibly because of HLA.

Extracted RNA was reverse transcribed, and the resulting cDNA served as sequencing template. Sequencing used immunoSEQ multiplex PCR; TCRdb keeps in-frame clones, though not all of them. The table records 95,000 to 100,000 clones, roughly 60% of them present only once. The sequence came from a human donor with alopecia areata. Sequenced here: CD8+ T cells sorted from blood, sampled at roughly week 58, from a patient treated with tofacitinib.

CDR3 in amino acids: CASSPPPRAFF. The CDR3 nucleotides are TGTGCCAGCAGCCCACCTCCGCGAGCTTTCTTT. The chain recombines TRBV9 with TRBJ1-1; D not resolved. The CDR3 sequence is 11 residues long. The V gene's germline CDR1 is SGDLS and CDR2 YYNGEE. V was trimmed by 4 bases and J by 10 bases, leaving 11 bases between them.